What follows describes a single T cell receptor beta chain. Treatment: roughly 18 received Ad26.COV2.S at low or high dose, single or two shots; about 5 received placebo; per-sample allocation not given. The investigators took samples on day 63 after the first vaccine or placebo injection. Built on an Ad26 vector, the vaccine expressed Wuhan-strain SARS-CoV-2 spike. These data belong to a study of Ad26.COV2.S vaccination and SARS-CoV-2 variants. Trimming at V came to 3 bases and at J to 4 bases, leaving 8 bases not matched to a gene. Germline V CDR1 and CDR2: LNHNV, YYDKDF (reference sequence). This CDR3 is built from 17 residues. The method was immunoSEQ multiplex PCR; TCRdb's version includes in-frame clones alone and lacks a portion of them. The table lists about 680,000 clones, around 90% of them singletons, with about 1.5% in the top ten.

The TCR sequence derives from a person aged 18-60 years who received the Ad26.COV2.S COVID-19 vaccine or a placebo. The V and J genes are TRBV15 and TRBJ1-6; 8 bases agree with TRBD1. The sequences come from peripheral blood, collected in a trial of Ad26.COV2.S vaccine versus placebo. The CDR3 nucleotides read TGTGCCACCAGCAGCTTAACCGACAGGGGATATAATTCACCCCTCCACTTT. Residues: CATSSLTDRGYNSPLHF.